The clone carrying this TCR beta chain has only a few counts. Its target is not known. V lost 7 bases, J lost 5 bases, and 4 bases stayed unmatched. There are 12 residues in the CDR3. Germline CDR1 and CDR2: SQVTM and ANQGSEA. The record originates from a study of cytomegalovirus exposure and HLA in healthy donors. Study conclusions and caveats: Many donors shared some public TCRs, even though most TCR sequences were rare. Earlier analysis found most TCR beta V segments productive about 87% or about 30% of the time. Only CMV serostatus was available as immune exposure information.

PCR employed 60 Vbeta and 13 Jbeta primers. Here immunoSEQ multiplex PCR was the method, and the copy in TCRdb shows in-frame clones only, minus some. The sample shows 95,000 to 150,000 clones, about 76% of them seen only once. Sequenced input: PBMCs. The TCR originated in a man in his fifties or sixties in good health and CMV-seropositive. The V and J genes are TRBV29-1 and TRBJ2-3; 9 nucleotides match TRBD2. The CDR3 bases are TGCAGCGGCGGGCGGGAGGGAGATACGCAGTATTTT. This codes for CSGGREGDTQYF.